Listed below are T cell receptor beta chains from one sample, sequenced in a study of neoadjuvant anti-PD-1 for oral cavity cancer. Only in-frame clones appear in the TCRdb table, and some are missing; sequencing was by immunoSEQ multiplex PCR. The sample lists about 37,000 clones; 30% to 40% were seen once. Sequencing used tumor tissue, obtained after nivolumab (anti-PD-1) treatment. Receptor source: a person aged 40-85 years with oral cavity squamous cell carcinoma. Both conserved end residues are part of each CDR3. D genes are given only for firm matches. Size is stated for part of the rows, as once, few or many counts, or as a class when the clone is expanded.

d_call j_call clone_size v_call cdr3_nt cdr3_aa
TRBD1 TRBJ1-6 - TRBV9 TGTGCCAGCAGCCCGGGGAGCGGACAGGGGACGAGGTCACCCCTCCACTTT CASSPGSGQGTRSPLHF
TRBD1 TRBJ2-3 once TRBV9 TGTGCCAGCAGCGTAGACAGGGGGGGCACAGATACGCAGTATTTT CASSVDRGGTDTQYF
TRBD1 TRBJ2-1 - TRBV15 TGTGCCACCAGCAGAGCCGGACAGGGTTATAATGAGCAGTTCTTC CATSRAGQGYNEQFF
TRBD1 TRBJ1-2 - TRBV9 TGTGCCAGCAGCGATAAGGGACAGGGCTACACCTTC CASSDKGQGYTF
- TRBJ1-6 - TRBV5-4 TGTGCCAGCAGCTTGGCGTCGGAGAATTCACCCCTCCACTTT CASSLASENSPLHF
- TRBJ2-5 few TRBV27 TGTGCCAGCAGTTTATTAACGCCTAATACGCAGGAGACCCAGTACTTC CASSLLTPNTQETQYF
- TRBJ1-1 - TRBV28 TGTGCCAGCAGTTTGGGAGTGAACACTGAAGCTTTCTTT CASSLGVNTEAFF
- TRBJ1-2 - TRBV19 TGTGCCAGTAGTACTGACCCCTGGGGCTACACCTTC CASSTDPWGYTF
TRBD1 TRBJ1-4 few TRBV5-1 TGCGCCAGCAGCGCAGGACAGGGAGTGTCTGAAAAACTGTTTTTT CASSAGQGVSEKLFF
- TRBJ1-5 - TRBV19 TGTGCCAGTAGTATGGTGAGCATGGTTCAGCCCCAGCATTTT CASSMVSMVQPQHF
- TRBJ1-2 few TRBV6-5 TGTGCCAGCAGGGCCGGACAGTATGGCTACACCTTC CASRAGQYGYTF
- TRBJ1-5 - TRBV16 TGTGCCAGCAGCCATGGAGGGTCGGATCAGCCCCAGCATTTT CASSHGGSDQPQHF
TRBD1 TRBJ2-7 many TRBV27 TGTGCCAGCACAAATCCCGGGACAGGGGAAAAGTTGGTCTTC CASTNPGTGEKLVF
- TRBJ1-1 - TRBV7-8 TGTGCCAGCAGCCTGGGACTTCAGAACACTGAAGCTTTCTTT CASSLGLQNTEAFF
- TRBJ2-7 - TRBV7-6 TGTGCCAGCAGCCCCAAAGACTACTCCTACGAGCAGTACTTC CASSPKDYSYEQYF
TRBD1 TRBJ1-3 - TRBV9 TGTGCCTCGAGACAGGGAACCTCTGGAAACACCATATATTTT CASRQGTSGNTIYF